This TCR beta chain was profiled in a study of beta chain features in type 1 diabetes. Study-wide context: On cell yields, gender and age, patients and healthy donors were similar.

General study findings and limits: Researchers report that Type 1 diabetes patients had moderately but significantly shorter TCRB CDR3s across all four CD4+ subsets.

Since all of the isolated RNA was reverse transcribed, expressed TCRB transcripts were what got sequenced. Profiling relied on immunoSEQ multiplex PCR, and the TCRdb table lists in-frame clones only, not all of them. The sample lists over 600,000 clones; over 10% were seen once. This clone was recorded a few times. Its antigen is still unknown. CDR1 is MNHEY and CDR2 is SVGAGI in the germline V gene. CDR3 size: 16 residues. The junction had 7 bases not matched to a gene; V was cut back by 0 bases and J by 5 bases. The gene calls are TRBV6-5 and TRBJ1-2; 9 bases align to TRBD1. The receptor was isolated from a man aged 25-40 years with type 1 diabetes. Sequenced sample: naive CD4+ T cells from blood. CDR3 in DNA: TGTGCCAGCAGTTACTCGGGACAGGGAGTTGGGTATGGCTACACCTTC. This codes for CASSYSGQGVGYGYTF.